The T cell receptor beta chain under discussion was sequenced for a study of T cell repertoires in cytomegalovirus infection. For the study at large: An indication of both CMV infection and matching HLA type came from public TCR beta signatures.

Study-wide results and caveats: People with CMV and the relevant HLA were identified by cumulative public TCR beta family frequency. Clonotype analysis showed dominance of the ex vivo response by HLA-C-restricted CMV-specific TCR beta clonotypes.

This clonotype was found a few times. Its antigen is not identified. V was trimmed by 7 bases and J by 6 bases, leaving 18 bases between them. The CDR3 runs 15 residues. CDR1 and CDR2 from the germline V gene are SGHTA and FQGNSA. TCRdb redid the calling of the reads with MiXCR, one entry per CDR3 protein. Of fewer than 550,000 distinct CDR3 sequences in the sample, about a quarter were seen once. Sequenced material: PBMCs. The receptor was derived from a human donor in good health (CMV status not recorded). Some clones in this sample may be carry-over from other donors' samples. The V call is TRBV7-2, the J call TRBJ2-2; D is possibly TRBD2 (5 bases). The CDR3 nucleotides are TGTGCCAGCACCCCCCCCCCCACACTAGCCGGGGAGCTGTTTTTT. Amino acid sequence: CASTPPPTLAGELFF.